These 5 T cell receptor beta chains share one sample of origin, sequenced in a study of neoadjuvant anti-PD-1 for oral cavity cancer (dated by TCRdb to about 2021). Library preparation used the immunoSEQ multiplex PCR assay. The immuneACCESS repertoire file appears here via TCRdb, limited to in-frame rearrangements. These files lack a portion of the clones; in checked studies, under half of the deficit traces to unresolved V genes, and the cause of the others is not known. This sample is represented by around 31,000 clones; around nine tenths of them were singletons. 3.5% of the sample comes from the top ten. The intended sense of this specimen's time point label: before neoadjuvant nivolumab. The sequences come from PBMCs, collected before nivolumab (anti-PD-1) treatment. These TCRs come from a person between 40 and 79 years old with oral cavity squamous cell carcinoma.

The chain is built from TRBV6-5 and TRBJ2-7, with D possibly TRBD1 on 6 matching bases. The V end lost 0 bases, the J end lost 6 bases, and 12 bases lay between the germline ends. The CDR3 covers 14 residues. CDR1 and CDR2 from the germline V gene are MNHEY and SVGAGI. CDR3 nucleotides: TGTGCCAGCAGTTACTCGAGGGCAGGGGTCGAGCAGTACTTC. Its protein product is CASSYSRAGVEQYF.

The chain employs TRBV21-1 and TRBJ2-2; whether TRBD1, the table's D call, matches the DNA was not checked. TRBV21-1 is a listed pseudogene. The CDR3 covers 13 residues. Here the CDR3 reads CASSKEGAGELFF. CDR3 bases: TGTGCCAGCAGCAAAGAGGGGGCAGGGGAGCTGTTTTTT.

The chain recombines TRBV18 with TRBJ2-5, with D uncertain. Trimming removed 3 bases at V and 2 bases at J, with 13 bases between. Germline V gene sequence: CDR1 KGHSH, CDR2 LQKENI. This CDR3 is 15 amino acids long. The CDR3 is CASSPKSWQQETQYF. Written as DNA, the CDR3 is TGTGCCAGCTCACCGAAGTCGTGGCAGCAAGAGACCCAGTACTTC.

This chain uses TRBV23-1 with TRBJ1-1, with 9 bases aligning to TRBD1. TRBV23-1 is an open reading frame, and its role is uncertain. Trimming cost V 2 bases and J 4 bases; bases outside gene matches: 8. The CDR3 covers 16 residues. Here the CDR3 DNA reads TGCGCCAGCAGTCAAAGGCGTCGGACAGGGGCCACTGAAGCTTTCTTT. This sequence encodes CASSQRRRTGATEAFF.

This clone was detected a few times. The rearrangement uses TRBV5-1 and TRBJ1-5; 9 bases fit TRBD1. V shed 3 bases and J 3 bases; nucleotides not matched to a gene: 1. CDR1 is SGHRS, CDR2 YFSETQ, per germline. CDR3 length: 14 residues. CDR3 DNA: TGCGCCAGCAGCTGGACAGGGGACAATCAGCCCCAGCATTTT. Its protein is CASSWTGDNQPQHF.